These 20 T cell receptor beta chains were sequenced from one sample in a study of shared clonotypes between healthy human individuals. Assay: immunoSEQ multiplex PCR; the TCRdb copy retains only in-frame clones and omits some. The repertoire holds 2 million to 2.5 million clones, with around 90% as singletons. The material sequenced was naive CD4+ T cells from PBMCs. The sample's subset: CD45RA+ positively selected. Every receptor here comes from a man between 18 and 35 years old in good health. Some clones in this sample may be carry-over from other donors' samples.

The rearrangement joins TRBV4-1 to TRBJ2-7; D possibly corresponds to TRBD2 (5 bases). The CDR3 loop spans 16 amino acids. The ends were cut back, 1 base at V and 6 bases at J, with 19 bases in the middle. Germline CDR1 reads MGHRA; CDR2 reads YSYEKL. The CDR3 DNA is TGCGCCAGCAGCCAAGGGGGAGTCCCCTTCCCTCGCGAGCAGTACTTC. It encodes CASSQGGVPFPREQYF.

The table lists this clone with a count of one. The V and J genes are TRBV5-1 and TRBJ2-7; D not certain. The CDR3 spans 17 residues. CDR1 SGHRS and CDR2 YFSETQ come from the germline V gene. Deletions cut 1 base from V and 0 bases from J, with 17 bases between. The CDR3 region has the DNA TGCGCCAGCAGCTTGCGGGTGCAACACTCGAGCTCCTACGAGCAGTACTTC. This sequence encodes CASSLRVQHSSSYEQYF.

The V call is TRBV5-1, the J call TRBJ1-2; weak D call: TRBD1 (5 bases). V gave up 0 bases and J gave up 3 bases, with 24 bases separating them. Germline assignment: CDR1 SGHRS and CDR2 YFSETQ. CDR3 length: 19 amino acids. The CDR3 sequence is CASSLESGTRSRQHYGYTF. DNA for the CDR3: TGCGCCAGCAGCTTGGAGTCCGGGACGCGGAGCCGACAGCACTATGGCTACACCTTC. The variable domain in full, completed from reference TRBV5-1 and TRBJ1-2, reads KAGVTQTPRYLIKTRGQQVTLSCSPISGHRSVSWYQQTPGQGLQFLFEYFSETQRNKGNFPGRFSGRQFSNSRSEMNVSTLELGDSALYLCASSLESGTRSRQHYGYTFGSGTRLTVV.

The V and J genes are TRBV7-3 and TRBJ2-1; 7 bases agree with TRBD1. With 5 bases clipped from V and 10 bases from J, the junction kept 5 bases outside the gene matches. The CDR3 loop spans 12 amino acids. The germline V gene has CDR1 SGHTA and CDR2 FQGTGA. CDR3 nucleotides: TGTGCCAGCAGCAGAGACAGGGTAGAGCAGTTCTTC. The encoded protein is CASSRDRVEQFF.

The J gene is TRBJ1-2, the V gene TRBV5-1, with 9 positions matching TRBD1. The CDR3 sequence is 14 residues long. V trimming: 4 bases; J trimming: 6 bases; junction bases outside the gene matches: 7. CDR1 is SGHRS, CDR2 YFSETQ, per germline. The CDR3 DNA reads TGCGCCAGCAGCACGGCCGGGACAGGGAATGGCTACACCTTC. Encoded protein: CASSTAGTGNGYTF.

V usage is TRBV4-2 and J usage is TRBJ1-5; D call uncertain. CDR1 LGHNA and CDR2 YNFKEQ come from the germline V gene. V lost 1 base to trimming and J lost 1 base, with 11 bases between them. There are 16 residues in the CDR3. The CDR3 loop reads CASSQVLMGSNQPQHF. In DNA, the CDR3 is TGTGCCAGCAGCCAAGTTCTCATGGGGAGCAATCAGCCCCAGCATTTT.

The chain uses TRBV5-1 and TRBJ2-1; possible D gene TRBD1, 5 bases. The CDR3 has 14 amino acids. V was pared by 4 bases and J by 4 bases, with 12 bases between. Germline CDR1 SGHRS, CDR2 YFSETQ. In DNA form, the CDR3 reads TGCGCCAGCAGCATAGGACATTTGTACAATGAGCAGTTCTTC. Its translation is CASSIGHLYNEQFF.

The table lists this clone with a count of one. This rearrangement joins TRBV10-1 to TRBJ2-5; 8 bases are shared with TRBD1. This CDR3 has 14 residues. V was pared by 3 bases and J by 5 bases, with 5 bases of the junction left unmatched. The germline gives CDR1 WNHNN, CDR2 SYGVQD (reference sequence). CDR3 nucleotide sequence: TGCGCCAGCAGTGATTCACAGGGGGTCGAGACCCAGTACTTC. It encodes CASSDSQGVETQYF.

The V and J genes are TRBV7-6 and TRBJ2-1, with D possibly matching TRBD2 (6 bases). The CDR3 contains 21 residues. Trimming left V 0 bases short and J 1 base short, with 25 bases between. The germline V gene has CDR1 SGHVS and CDR2 FNYEAQ. CDR3 bases: TGTGCCAGCAGCTTAGCGCCGACTAGAAAGAGGGGTAGAGAATCCTACAATGAGCAGTTCTTC. Amino acid sequence: CASSLAPTRKRGRESYNEQFF.

This clone has a single count. The same CDR3 arises from other DNA sequences in this sample as well. The chain links TRBV5-1 to TRBJ1-1; D remains unclear. CDR3 size: 14 residues. Trimming left V 0 bases short and J 1 base short, with 7 bases between. The germline CDR1 and CDR2 sequences are SGHRS and YFSETQ. CDR3 sequence (DNA): TGCGCCAGCAGCTTGGCTCCAGGGAACACTGAAGCTTTCTTT. Protein product: CASSLAPGNTEAFF.

A note on this clone: The sample carries other DNA sequences with the same CDR3. The chain recombines TRBV5-6 with TRBJ1-4; maybe TRBD1 (6 bases). This CDR3 has 13 amino acids. V was trimmed by 2 bases and J by 8 bases, leaving 10 bases between them. The V gene's germline CDR1 is SGHDT and CDR2 YYEEEE. The CDR3 loop is CASSLQGPEKLFF. The CDR3, as DNA: TGTGCCAGCAGCTTACAGGGTCCCGAAAAACTGTTTTTT.

V and J are TRBV28 and TRBJ2-7; 8 bases are shared with TRBD1. There are 16 residues in the CDR3. Trimming cost V 4 bases and J 2 bases; bases outside gene matches: 10. Germline V gene lookup returns CDR1 MDHEN and CDR2 SYDVKM. The CDR3 sequence: CASSYKKGTGAYEQYF. CDR3 DNA sequence: TGTGCCAGCAGTTACAAAAAAGGGACAGGCGCCTACGAGCAGTACTTC.

CDR3 nucleotide sequence: TGTGCCAGCTCAGGGGACAGGGGGGCCTACGAGCAGTACTTC. Encoded protein: CASSGDRGAYEQYF. The rearrangement joins TRBV18 to TRBJ2-7; 11 nucleotides align to TRBD1. The ends lost 5 bases at V and 2 bases at J; junction bases unmatched: 2. The CDR3 sequence is 14 residues long. CDR1 is KGHSH and CDR2 is LQKENI in the germline V gene.

V gene TRBV5-6 combines with J gene TRBJ2-5; 7 nucleotides agree with TRBD1. Germline-derived CDR1 and CDR2 are SGHDT and YYEEEE. There are 14 residues in the CDR3. V lost 2 bases and J lost 3; bases outside the gene matches: 4. In DNA form, the CDR3 reads TGTGCCAGCAGCTTTAGGGGGCTCAAAGAGACCCAGTACTTC. Encoded protein: CASSFRGLKETQYF.

In its sample, this clone was seen once. The chain links TRBV2 to TRBJ2-2; tentatively, D is TRBD1 (6 bases). Per germline, CDR1 SNHLY and CDR2 FYNNEI. V lost 5 bases and J 2 bases, leaving 9 bases between the germline ends. The CDR3 length is 14 residues. The CDR3 nucleotides read TGTGCCAGCAGTCCGGGACAAAACACCGGGGAGCTGTTTTTT. Translating gives CASSPGQNTGELFF.

The chain joins TRBV6-6 to TRBJ2-5; 7 bases line up with TRBD1. Losses at the gene ends were 7 bases for V and 5 bases for J; bases not matched to a gene: 7. The CDR3 is 13 residues long. Per germline, CDR1 MNHNY and CDR2 SVGAGI (reference sequence). The CDR3 sequence is CASTDRVGETQYF. The CDR3 DNA is TGTGCCAGCACCGACAGGGTAGGGGAGACCCAGTACTTC.

This rearrangement joins TRBV5-6 to TRBJ2-3, with 7 bases fitting TRBD2. From germline, CDR1 is SGHDT and CDR2 YYEEEE. The length of the CDR3 is 17 residues. V shed 4 bases and J 0 bases; nucleotides not matched to a gene: 11. The CDR3 loop is CASSLKAGLASTDTQYF. CDR3 sequence (DNA): TGTGCCAGCAGCCTGAAAGCGGGACTTGCAAGCACAGATACGCAGTATTTT.

The chain has TRBV10-3 and TRBJ1-2, with 12 bases matching TRBD1. J lost 8 bases, V lost 6 bases, and 7 bases had no gene match. The CDR3 contains 14 residues. CDR1 and CDR2 (germline): ENHRY, SYGVKD. Here the CDR3 reads CAISVGQGAGGYTF. CDR3 in DNA: TGTGCCATCAGCGTGGGACAGGGGGCAGGGGGCTACACCTTC.

Of note for this clone: Other DNA sequences in the sample encode the same CDR3. V is TRBV5-6 and J is TRBJ2-1; 11 nucleotides agree with TRBD2. The J segment lost 5 bases and the V segment lost 4 bases, leaving 5 bases of the junction unmatched. The CDR3 runs 15 residues. The V gene's germline CDR1 is SGHDT and CDR2 YYEEEE. Here the CDR3 DNA reads TGTGCCAGCAGCGCCGGGACTAGCGGCCACAATGAGCAGTTCTTC. This gives the protein CASSAGTSGHNEQFF.

The gene calls are TRBV10-3 and TRBJ1-3; D gene ambiguous. CDR1 is ENHRY, CDR2 SYGVKD, per germline. The CDR3 extends over 16 amino acids. V lost 0 bases, J lost 0 bases, and 9 bases lay in between. CDR3 loop: CAISESTSFSGNTIYF. Written as DNA, the CDR3 is TGTGCCATCAGTGAGTCGACAAGTTTCTCTGGAAACACCATATATTTT.